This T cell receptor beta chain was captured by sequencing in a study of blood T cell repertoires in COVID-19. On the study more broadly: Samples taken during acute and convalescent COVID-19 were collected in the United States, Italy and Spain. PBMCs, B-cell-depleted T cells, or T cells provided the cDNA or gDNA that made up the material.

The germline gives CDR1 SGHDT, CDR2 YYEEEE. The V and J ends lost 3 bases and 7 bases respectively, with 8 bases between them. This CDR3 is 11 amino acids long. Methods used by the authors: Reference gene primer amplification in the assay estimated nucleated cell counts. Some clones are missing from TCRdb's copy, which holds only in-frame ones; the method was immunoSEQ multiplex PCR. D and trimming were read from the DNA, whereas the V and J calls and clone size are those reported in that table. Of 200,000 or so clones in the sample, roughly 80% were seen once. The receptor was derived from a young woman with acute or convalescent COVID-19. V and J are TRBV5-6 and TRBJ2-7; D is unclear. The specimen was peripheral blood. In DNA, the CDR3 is TGTGCCAGCAGCTCTCGAGCGGAGCAGTACTTC. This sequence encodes CASSSRAEQYF.